Below, one TCR beta chain is given with its context. This entry comes from a study of blood T cell repertoires in COVID-19. Study context: Italy, Spain and the United States were the sources of the convalescent and acute COVID-19 samples.

Assay: immunoSEQ multiplex PCR; the TCRdb copy retains only in-frame clones and omits some. The data hold roughly 150,000 clones, with 84% observed a single time. Trimming cost V 3 bases and J 3 bases, with 13 bases left between them. The CDR3 runs 15 residues. Germline CDR1 SGHNT, CDR2 YYREEE (reference sequence). V gene TRBV5-4 combines with J gene TRBJ2-1; no reliable D call. The sequencing sample was made of peripheral blood. This receptor was obtained from a human donor in a cohort sampled during active COVID-19. DNA of the CDR3: TGTGCCAGCAGCTACGGAGATCCCGACTACAATGAGCAGTTCTTC. Encoded protein: CASSYGDPDYNEQFF.